This entry features one TCR beta chain sequence. What it recognizes is unknown. Germline V CDR1 and CDR2: MRHNA, SNTAGT. V lost 7 bases and J 4 bases, leaving 8 bases between the germline ends. There are 11 residues in the CDR3. This record comes from a study of T cell responses to AZD1222 COVID-19 vaccine. Study results and limitations: The donor group comprised mostly white British people and more females; the analysis possibly underestimated clonal diversity. No day 14 peak samples; only post-peak repertoires were characterized. Among those given AZD1222, only five or six were seropositive at baseline.

Clones were read by immunoSEQ multiplex PCR, and TCRdb kept only the in-frame ones, dropping some. The table has 150,000 or so clones, almost 95% seen once. This chain uses TRBV6-4 with TRBJ2-7; D remains unclear. The source of this sequence is an adult in good health. This material consisted of peripheral blood, taken on day 0 of AZD1222 vaccination. Here the CDR3 DNA reads TGTGCCAGCAACCAGGAATACGAGCAGTACTTC. Translation: CASNQEYEQYF.